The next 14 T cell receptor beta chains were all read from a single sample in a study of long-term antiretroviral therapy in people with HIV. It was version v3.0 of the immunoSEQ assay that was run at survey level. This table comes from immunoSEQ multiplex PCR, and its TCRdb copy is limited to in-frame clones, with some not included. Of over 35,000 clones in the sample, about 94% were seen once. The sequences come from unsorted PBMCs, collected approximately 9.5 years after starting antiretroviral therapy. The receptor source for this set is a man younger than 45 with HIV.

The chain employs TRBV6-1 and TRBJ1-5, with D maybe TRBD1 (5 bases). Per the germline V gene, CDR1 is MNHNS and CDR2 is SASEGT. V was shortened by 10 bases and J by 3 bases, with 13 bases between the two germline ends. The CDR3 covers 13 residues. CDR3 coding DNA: TGTGCCACCGCACGACAGACCAATCAGCCCCAGCATTTT. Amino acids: CATARQTNQPQHF.

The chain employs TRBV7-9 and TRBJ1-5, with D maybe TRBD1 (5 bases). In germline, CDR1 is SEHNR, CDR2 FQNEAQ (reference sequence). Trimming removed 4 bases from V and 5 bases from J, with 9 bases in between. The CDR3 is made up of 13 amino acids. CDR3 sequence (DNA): TGTGCCAGCAGCTCTACAGGCGATCAGCCCCAGCATTTT. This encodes CASSSTGDQPQHF.

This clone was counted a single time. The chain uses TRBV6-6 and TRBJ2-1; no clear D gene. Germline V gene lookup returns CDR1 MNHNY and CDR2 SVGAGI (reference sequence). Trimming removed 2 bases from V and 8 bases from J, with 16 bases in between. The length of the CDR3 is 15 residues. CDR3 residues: CASSYPTTGQDEQFF. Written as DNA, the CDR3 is TGTGCCAGCAGTTACCCTACGACCGGGCAGGATGAGCAGTTCTTC.

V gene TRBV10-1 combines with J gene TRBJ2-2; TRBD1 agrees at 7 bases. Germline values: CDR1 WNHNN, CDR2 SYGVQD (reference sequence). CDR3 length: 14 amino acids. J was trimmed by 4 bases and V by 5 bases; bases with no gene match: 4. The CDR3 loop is CASSSGTVTGELFF. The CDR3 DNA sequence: TGCGCCAGCAGTTCCGGGACAGTCACCGGGGAGCTGTTTTTT.

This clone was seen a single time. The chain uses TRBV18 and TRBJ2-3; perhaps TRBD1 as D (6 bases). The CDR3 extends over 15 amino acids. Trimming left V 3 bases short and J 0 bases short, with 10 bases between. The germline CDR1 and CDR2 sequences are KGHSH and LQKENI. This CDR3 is CASSPDSPSTDTQYF. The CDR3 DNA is TGTGCCAGCTCACCGGACAGTCCTAGCACAGATACGCAGTATTTT.

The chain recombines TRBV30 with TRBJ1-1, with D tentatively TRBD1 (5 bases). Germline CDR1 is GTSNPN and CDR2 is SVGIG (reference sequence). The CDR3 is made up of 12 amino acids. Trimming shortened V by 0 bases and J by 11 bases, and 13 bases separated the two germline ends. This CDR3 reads CAWSVPGWGAFF. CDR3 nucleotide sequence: TGTGCCTGGAGTGTACCGGGGTGGGGGGCTTTCTTT.

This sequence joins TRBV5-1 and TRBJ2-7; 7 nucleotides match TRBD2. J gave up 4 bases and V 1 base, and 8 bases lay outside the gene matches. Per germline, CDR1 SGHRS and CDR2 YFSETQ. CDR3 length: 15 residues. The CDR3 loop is CASSLSDLGGYEQYV. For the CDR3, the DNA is TGCGCCAGCAGCTTGTCAGATTTGGGAGGGTACGAGCAGTACGTC.

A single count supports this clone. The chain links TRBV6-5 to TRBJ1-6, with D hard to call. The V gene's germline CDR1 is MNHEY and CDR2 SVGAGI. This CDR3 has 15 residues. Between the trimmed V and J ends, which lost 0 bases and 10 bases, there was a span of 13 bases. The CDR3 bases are TGTGCCAGCAGTTACTCAGACCCCCGCCAGTCACCCCTCCACTTT. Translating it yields CASSYSDPRQSPLHF.

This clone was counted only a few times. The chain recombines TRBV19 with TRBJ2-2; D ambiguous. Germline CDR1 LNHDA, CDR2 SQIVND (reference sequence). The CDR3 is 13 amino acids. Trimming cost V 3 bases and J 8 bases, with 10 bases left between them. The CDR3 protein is CASSITTIGELFF. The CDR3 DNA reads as TGTGCCAGTAGTATTACCACAATAGGGGAGCTGTTTTTT.

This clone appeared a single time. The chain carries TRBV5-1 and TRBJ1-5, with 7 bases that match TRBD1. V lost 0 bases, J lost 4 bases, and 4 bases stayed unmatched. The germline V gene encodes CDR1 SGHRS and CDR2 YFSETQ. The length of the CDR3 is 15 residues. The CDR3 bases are TGCGCCAGCAGCTTGGGACAGGGAGGAAATCAGCCCCAGCATTTT. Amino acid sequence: CASSLGQGGNQPQHF.

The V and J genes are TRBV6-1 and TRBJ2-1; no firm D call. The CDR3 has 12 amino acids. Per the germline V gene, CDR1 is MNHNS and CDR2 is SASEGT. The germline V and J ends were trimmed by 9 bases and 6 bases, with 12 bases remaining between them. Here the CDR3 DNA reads TGTGCCAGTGCCGCCGTCTCCAATGAGCAGTTCTTC. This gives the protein CASAAVSNEQFF.

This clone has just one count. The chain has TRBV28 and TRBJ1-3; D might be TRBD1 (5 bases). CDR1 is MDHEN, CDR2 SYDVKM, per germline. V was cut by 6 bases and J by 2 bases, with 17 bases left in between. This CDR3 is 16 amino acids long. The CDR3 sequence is CASSSHSGLAGNTIYF. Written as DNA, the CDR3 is TGTGCCAGCAGCTCTCATTCAGGGCTGGCTGGAAACACCATATATTTT.

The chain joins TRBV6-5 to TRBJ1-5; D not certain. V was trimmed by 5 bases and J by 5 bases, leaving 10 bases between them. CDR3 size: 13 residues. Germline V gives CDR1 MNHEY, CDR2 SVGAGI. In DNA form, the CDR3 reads TGTGCCAGCAGTCAAAGGAGAGATCAGCCCCAGCATTTT. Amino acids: CASSQRRDQPQHF.

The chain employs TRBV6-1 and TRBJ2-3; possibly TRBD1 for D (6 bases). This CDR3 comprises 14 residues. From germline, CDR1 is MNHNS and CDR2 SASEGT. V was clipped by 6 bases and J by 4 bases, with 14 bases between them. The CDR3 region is CASRGQQGADTQYF. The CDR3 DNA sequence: TGTGCCAGCAGGGGGCAACAGGGTGCAGATACGCAGTATTTT.